This T cell receptor beta chain was captured by sequencing in a study of CD8 T cells in Susac syndrome. Healthy donors were controls matched for age and sex. FACS enriched CD8+ TEMRA cells, while bulk CD8+ and CD4+ were negatively isolated. With random hexamers, reverse transcription was performed on about 0.45 to 1 ug of RNA. It was immunoSEQ multiplex PCR that amplified TCR beta CDR3 across 54 Vbeta and 13 Jbeta. TCRdb processed the immunoSEQ multiplex PCR reads anew with MiXCR; each CDR3 protein has one entry. This table holds over 95,000 distinct CDR3 sequences, 80% to 95% found once. Germline CDR1 is LNHDA and CDR2 is SQIVND (reference sequence). Trimming removed 6 bases from V and 0 bases from J; junction bases left unmatched: 19. The CDR3 consists of 21 residues.

Sequenced sample: CD4+ T cells from PBMCs. The sequence was obtained from a human donor in good health. The chain employs TRBV19 and TRBJ1-3, with TRBD1 matching over 11 bases. The CDR3 region has the DNA TGTGCCAGTAGATCAACGCCACGGACAGGGGGCTCTATTCCCTCTGGAAACACCATATATTTT. It specifies CASRSTPRTGGSIPSGNTIYF.